This T cell receptor beta chain was documented in a study of regulatory T cells in long-lasting Graves disease (dated by TCRdb to the early 2020s). Study-level background: In the newly diagnosed Graves' disease group, patients had been taking antithyroid drugs for less than 3 months. Peripheral blood TCR sequencing and RNA sequencing compared persistent Graves' disease patients with newly diagnosed Graves' disease patients. The study was conducted in China and was registered as a clinical trial. A total of some 35 samples underwent TCR sequencing, from about 13 patients with persistent Graves' disease and some 20 patients with newly diagnosed Graves' disease. The paper's findings and limits, for the study overall: Lower TCR Shannon entropy and fewer highly expanded clones were observed in persistent Graves' disease patients than in newly diagnosed patients, which suggested clonal expansion. Persistent disease showed preferential use of TRBV28, TRBJ1-2 and TRBJ2-5, whereas newly diagnosed disease favored TRBV20-1 and TRBJ2-1. Patients with persistent disease shared more public clonotypes (approximately 2,500) than newly diagnosed patients did (approximately 990). The authors noted that the small sample size was a limitation that may lower accuracy. Because the primary lesion, thyroid tissue, could not be accessed, the study looked at peripheral blood alone. Sequencing and analysis were restricted to the TCR beta chain.

This clonotype was found many times. Its cognate antigen has yet to be identified. No quality values exist for individual bases; no much larger clone is one base distant. Libraries were built with multiplex PCR. Sequencing took place on an Illumina HiSeq 4000. TCR beta libraries were built with iRepertoire HTBI primers and Arm-PCR amplification of CDR3 regions. Before sequencing, the PCR products underwent gel purification. The study's own analysis went as follows. Gene usage analysis of CDR3 amino acid clonotypes used the approximately 62 TRBV and 14 to 15 TRBJ segments found across samples. Filtered high-quality paired reads were merged into contigs using COPE and FqMerger. BLAST was used to align contigs to the IMGT TRBV, TRBD and TRBJ reference genes, and CDR3 was defined following IMGT. Clonotypes above 0.1% frequency were classified as highly expanded clones. Shannon entropy was used to measure repertoire diversity, and the Gini coefficient was used to measure V-J evenness. Clonotypes shared by more than one individual were considered public. In TCRdb, the public reads were trimmed at Q25 with fastp and aligned with MiXCR, with productive beta chains retained. Each CDR3 protein appears once, grouped with its most common genes and DNA. These V and J calls are TCRdb output, not the study's own analysis. This sample lists roughly 560,000 distinct CDR3 sequences; around 13% were detected once. About 8.9% of the sample is held by the ten biggest clonotypes.

The sample's time point label, decoded: newly diagnosed GD, antithyroid drugs for less than 3 months. For both TCR sequencing and RNA sequencing, RNA was extracted from PBMCs using TRIzol. Graves' disease was diagnosed according to American Thyroid Association guidelines. Patients were recruited from an endocrinology department in Xi'an, China. Each patient gave approximately 9.7 milliliters of peripheral blood, collected in an EDTA anticoagulant tube. Ficoll Paque Plus density gradient separation was used to isolate PBMCs, and no further T cell sorting was done. An Agilent 2100 Bioanalyzer and agarose gel were used to check RNA quality, and a NanoDrop 2000 was used to measure RNA concentration. CDR1 and CDR2 are drawn from the germline V gene: MGHRA, YSYEKL. The V and J ends are trimmed by 2 bases and 2 bases, leaving 18 bases between them. The CDR3 has 17 amino acids, counting the end cysteine and phenylalanine. Only CDR3 DNA remains: 51 bases, in frame from the first base.

The sample also formed part of further work on T cells in Graves' hyperthyroidism and ophthalmopathy. The second study's authors report: A patient counted as having stable Graves' hyperthyroidism if no progression to ophthalmopathy occurred over 18 months of follow-up. Hyperthyroidism patients were newly diagnosed, had a disease duration of under 2 months, and were aged 18 to 65 years. The study excluded patients with uncontrolled infections, other autoimmune diseases, pregnancy or lactation. Clinical symptoms, serum thyroxine and TRAb, thyroid ultrasound, and orbital computed tomography formed the basis for the diagnoses. For the first round of RT-PCR on the TCR CDR3, the HTBI primer set was used together with the Qiagen OneStep RT-PCR kit. Most expanded thyroid clonotypes (frequency above 0.001) were also found in blood, which suggests that blood repertoires may mirror thyroid immune responses. A model built on a 13 V-J signature distinguished ophthalmopathy from stable hyperthyroidism, reaching 85% to 90% sensitivity and around 82% specificity in cross-validation and 80%/75% in testing. In validation, the model predicted progression to ophthalmopathy with approximately 71% sensitivity and about 72% specificity, a median of about 6.7 months before onset. To identify distinguishing TCR V-J signatures, a discovery cohort of around 98 patients was used, comprising some 45 with Graves' ophthalmopathy and around 60 with stable Graves' hyperthyroidism. Prospective prediction of ophthalmopathy was tested in an independent validation cohort of 18 to 20 hyperthyroidism patients and 17 patients who later progressed to ophthalmopathy. The 100 discovery patients were randomly divided into training and test sets at a 7:3 ratio. In addition, the study compared T-cell repertoires in thyroid tissue and in blood from six Graves' hyperthyroidism patients. After blood sampling, hyperthyroidism patients were treated with methimazole at a starting dose of 30 mg daily, and ophthalmopathy patients were treated with high-dose intravenous methylprednisolone. Libraries were constructed in a second round of multiplex PCR, after which size selection and purification were carried out. The libraries were sequenced on an Illumina HiSeq2000 using paired-end 100 bp reads. Raw data were processed with SOAPnuke, discarding reads with adapters, uncalled bases, mean Phred below 15, or no exact constant-primer or identifier match. COPE v1.2.5 was used to merge the high-quality paired reads, and each unique nucleotide sequence was defined as a clonotype. MiTCR v1.1 was used to align the clonotypes against IMGT TRBV, TRBD and TRBJ reference segments. The analysis was restricted to V-J combinations with a frequency above 0.0001, which together covered just over 99% of the repertoires. A TCS score was defined as the ratio between F50 (clonal expansion) and ExV (chaos), using BLOSUM62-based TCRdist between CDR3 peptides within each V-J. Welch's t-statistics and random forest reduced 500 to 550 V-J features to 13, which were used in a naive Bayes classifier (R e1071). No statistical method was used to fix the sample size in advance, and group allocation was not hidden from the investigators. TCR Vbeta CDR3 sequencing of 135 peripheral blood samples (fewer than 45 ophthalmopathy, 75 hyperthyroidism and roughly 17 progressor patients) is reported in the paper.

The chain is made from TRBV4-1 and TRBJ1-2; the D gene assignment is ambiguous. The source is a woman aged 30 to 39 with Graves disease. Donor details come from another sample of the same person, matched by shared clones. Sequenced material: peripheral blood mononuclear cells (PBMCs), taken at new diagnosis, from a patient treated with antithyroid drugs. Here the CDR3 is given as CASSQFTFGPKNYGYTF. DNA sequence: TGCGCCAGCAGCCAATTCACTTTTGGGCCAAAGAACTATGGCTACACCTTC.